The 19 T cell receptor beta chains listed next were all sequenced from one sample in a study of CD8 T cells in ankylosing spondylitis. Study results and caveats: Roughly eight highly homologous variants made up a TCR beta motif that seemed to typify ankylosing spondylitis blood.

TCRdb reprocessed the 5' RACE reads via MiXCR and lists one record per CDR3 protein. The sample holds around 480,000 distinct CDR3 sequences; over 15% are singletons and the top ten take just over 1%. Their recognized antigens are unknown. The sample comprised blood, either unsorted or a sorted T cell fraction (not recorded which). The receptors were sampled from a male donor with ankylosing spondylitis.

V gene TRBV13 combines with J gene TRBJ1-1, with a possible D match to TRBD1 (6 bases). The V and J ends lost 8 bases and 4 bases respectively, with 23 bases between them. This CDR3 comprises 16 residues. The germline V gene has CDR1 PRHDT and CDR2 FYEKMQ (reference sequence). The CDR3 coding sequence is TGTGCCAGCTACTTATGGGGCAGGGACAAGAGCACTGAAGCTTTCTTT. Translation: CASYLWGRDKSTEAFF.

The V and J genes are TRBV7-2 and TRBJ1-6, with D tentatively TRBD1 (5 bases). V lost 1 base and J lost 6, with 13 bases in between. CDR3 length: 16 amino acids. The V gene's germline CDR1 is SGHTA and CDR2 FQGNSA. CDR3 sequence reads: CASSLGPPGLNSPLHF. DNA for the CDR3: TGTGCCAGCAGCTTAGGGCCCCCGGGACTTAATTCACCCCTCCACTTT.

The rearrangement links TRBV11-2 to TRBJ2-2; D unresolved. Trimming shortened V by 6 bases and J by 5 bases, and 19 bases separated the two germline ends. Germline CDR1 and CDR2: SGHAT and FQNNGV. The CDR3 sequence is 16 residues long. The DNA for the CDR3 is TGTGCCAGCAGGCCGCCTTCGGCAGTAGGAACCGGGGAGCTGTTTTTT. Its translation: CASRPPSAVGTGELFF.

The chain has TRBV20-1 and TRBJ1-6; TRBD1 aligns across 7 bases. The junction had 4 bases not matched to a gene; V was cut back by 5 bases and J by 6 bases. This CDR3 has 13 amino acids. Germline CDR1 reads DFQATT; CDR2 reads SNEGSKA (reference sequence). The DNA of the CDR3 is TGCAGTGCTCCGGGACAGAGTAATTCACCCCTCCACTTT. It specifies CSAPGQSNSPLHF.

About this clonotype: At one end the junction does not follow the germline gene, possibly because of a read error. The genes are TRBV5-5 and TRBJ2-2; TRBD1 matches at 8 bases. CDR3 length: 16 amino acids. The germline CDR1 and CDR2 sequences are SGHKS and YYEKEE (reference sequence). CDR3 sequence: CASTLFQGAKTGELFF. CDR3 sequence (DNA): TGTGCCAGCACCTTGTTCCAGGGGGCGAAAACCGGGGAGCTGTTTTTT.

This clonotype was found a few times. CDR3 residues: CASSYSRTANYGYTF. CDR3 nucleotide sequence: TGTGCCAGCAGTTACTCGAGGACAGCTAACTATGGCTACACCTTC. The chain joins TRBV6-2 or TRBV6-3 to TRBJ1-2; maybe TRBD1 (6 bases). The CDR3 is 15 residues long. The germline V gene encodes CDR1 MNHEY and CDR2 SVGEGT. V was pared by 0 bases and J by 0 bases, with 8 bases between.

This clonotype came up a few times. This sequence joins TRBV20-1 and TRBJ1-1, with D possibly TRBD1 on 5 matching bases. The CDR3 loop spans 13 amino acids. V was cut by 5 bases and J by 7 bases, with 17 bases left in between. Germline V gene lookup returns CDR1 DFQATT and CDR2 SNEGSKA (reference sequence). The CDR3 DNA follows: TGCAGTGCTGGGGGACGGCTCCTCATTGAAGCTTTCTTT. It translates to CSAGGRLLIEAFF.

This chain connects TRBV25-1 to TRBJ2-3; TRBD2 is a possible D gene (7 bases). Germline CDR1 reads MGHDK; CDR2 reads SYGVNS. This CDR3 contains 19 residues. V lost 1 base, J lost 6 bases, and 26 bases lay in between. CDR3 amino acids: CASSEWPSGEGSVSDTQYF. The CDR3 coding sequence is TGTGCCAGCAGTGAATGGCCTTCAGGGGAGGGGTCCGTTTCTGATACGCAGTATTTT.

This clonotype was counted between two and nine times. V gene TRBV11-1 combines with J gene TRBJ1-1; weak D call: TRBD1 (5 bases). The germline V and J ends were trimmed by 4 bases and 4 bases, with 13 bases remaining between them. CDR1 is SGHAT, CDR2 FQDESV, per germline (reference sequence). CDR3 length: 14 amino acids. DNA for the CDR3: TGTGCCAGCAGCTATGGACAAATTGGCACTGAAGCTTTCTTT. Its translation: CASSYGQIGTEAFF.

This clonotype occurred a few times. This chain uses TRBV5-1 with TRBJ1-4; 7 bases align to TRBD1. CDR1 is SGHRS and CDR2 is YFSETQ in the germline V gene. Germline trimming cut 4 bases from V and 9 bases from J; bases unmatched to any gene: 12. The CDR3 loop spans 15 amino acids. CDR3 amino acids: CASSLQGGRGQKLFF. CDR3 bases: TGCGCCAGCAGCCTCCAGGGGGGAAGAGGTCAAAAACTGTTTTTT.

CDR3 DNA: TGTGCCAGCGGACAGGGGAGTCGCGAGACCCAGTACTTC. This codes for CASGQGSRETQYF. The chain uses TRBV6-1 and TRBJ2-5, with TRBD1 identical over 9 bases. Germline CDR1 and CDR2: MNHNS and SASEGT. V lost 8 bases and J lost 5; bases outside the gene matches: 6. The CDR3 spans 13 residues.

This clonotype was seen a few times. CDR3 sequence: CSAPSGVWVSDEQFF. CDR3 bases: TGCAGTGCCCCCTCGGGAGTCTGGGTTTCGGATGAGCAGTTCTTC. J is TRBJ2-1 and V is TRBV20-1, with D tentatively TRBD2 (6 bases). With 6 bases removed from V and 8 bases from J, the gap between germline ends came to 23 bases. From germline, CDR1 is DFQATT and CDR2 SNEGSKA (reference sequence). CDR3 size: 15 residues.

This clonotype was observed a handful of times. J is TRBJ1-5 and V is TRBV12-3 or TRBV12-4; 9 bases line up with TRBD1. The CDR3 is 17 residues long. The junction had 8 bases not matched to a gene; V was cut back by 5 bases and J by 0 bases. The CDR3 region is CASSPGQGWDSNQPQHF. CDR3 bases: TGTGCCAGCAGTCCGGGACAGGGTTGGGATAGCAATCAGCCCCAGCATTTT.

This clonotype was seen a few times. The CDR3 coding sequence is TGTGCCAGCTCGGAACAGGAGGGCAATCAGCCCCAGCATTTT. This gives the protein CASSEQEGNQPQHF. The chain joins TRBV18 to TRBJ1-5, with a possible D match to TRBD1 (5 bases). V was clipped by 6 bases and J by 2 bases, with 11 bases between them. CDR1 is KGHSH and CDR2 is LQKENI in the germline V gene. The CDR3 covers 14 residues.

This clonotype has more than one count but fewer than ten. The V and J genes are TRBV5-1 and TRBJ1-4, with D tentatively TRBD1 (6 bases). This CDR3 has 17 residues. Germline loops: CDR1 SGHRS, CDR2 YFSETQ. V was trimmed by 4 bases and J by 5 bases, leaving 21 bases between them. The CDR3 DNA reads TGCGCCAGCAGCCAGAACAGGGTAGGATCGGCAAATGAAAAACTGTTTTTT. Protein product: CASSQNRVGSANEKLFF.

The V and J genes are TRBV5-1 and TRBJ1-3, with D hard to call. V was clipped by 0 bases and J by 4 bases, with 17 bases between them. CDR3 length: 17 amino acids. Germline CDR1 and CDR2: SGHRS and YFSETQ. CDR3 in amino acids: CASSLVAGIFLGNTIYF. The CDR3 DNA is TGCGCCAGCAGCTTGGTGGCCGGGATTTTTCTGGGAAACACCATATATTTT.

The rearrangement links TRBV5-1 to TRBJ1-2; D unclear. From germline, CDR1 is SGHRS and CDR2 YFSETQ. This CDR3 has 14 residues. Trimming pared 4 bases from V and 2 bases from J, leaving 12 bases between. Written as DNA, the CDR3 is TGCGCCAGCAGCCACGACCAATCCAACTATGGCTACACCTTC. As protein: CASSHDQSNYGYTF.

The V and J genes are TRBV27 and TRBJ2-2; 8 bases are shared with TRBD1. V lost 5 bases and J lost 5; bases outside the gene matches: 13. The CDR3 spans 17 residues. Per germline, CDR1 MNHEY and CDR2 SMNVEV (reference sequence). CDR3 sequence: CASSTWTGLVGTGELFF. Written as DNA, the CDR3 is TGTGCCAGCAGTACGTGGACAGGGCTCGTCGGGACCGGGGAGCTGTTTTTT.

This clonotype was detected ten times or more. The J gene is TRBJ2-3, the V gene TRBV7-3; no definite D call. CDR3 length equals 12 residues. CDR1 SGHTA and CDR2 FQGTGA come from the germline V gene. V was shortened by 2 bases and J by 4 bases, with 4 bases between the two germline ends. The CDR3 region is CASSLSPDTQYF. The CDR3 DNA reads TGTGCCAGCAGCTTATCCCCAGATACGCAGTATTTT.